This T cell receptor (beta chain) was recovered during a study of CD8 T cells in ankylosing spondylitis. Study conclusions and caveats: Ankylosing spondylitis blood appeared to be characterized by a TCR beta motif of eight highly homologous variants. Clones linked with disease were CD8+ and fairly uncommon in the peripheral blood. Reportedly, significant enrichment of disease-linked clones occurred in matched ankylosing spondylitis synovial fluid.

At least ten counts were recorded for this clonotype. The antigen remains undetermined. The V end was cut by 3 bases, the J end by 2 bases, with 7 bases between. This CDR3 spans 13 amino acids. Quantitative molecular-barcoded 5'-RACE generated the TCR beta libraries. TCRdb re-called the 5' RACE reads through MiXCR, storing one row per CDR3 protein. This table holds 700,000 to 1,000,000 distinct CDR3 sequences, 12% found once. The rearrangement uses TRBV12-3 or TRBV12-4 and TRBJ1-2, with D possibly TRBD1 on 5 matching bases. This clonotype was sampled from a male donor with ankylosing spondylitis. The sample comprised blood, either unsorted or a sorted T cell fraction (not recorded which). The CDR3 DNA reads TGTGCCAGCAGTTTGGGGGACAACTATGGCTACACCTTC. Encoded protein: CASSLGDNYGYTF.